Shown below are 7 T cell receptor beta chains from a single sample sequenced in a study of shared clonotypes between healthy human individuals. The table came from immunoSEQ multiplex PCR; TCRdb's copy has only in-frame clones and leaves some out. The table includes over 2 million clones, about 95% detected once. Naive CD8 populations comprised CD45RO-negative cells positively selected for CCR7, excluding terminally differentiated effector memory CD45RA+ cells. The sequencing input was naive CD8+ T cells sorted from blood. These receptors were collected from a man aged 18-30 years in good health.

This chain uses TRBV27 with TRBJ2-3; 9 positions match TRBD1. The junction had 7 bases not matched to a gene; V was cut back by 3 bases and J by 3 bases. The germline V gene encodes CDR1 MNHEY and CDR2 SMNVEV (reference sequence). This CDR3 contains 16 residues. CDR3 nucleotide sequence: TGTGCCAGCAGTTTGCTTGGGACAGGGTCAACAGATACGCAGTATTTT. Residues: CASSLLGTGSTDTQYF.

Turning to this clone: In the same sample, other DNA sequences code for this CDR3. The V and J genes are TRBV5-1 and TRBJ1-2; D is perhaps TRBD1 (5 bases). The CDR3 is 12 residues long. V was cut by 4 bases and J by 5 bases, with 9 bases left in between. Per germline, CDR1 SGHRS and CDR2 YFSETQ. CDR3: CASSLEGYGYTF. DNA for the CDR3: TGCGCCAGCAGCCTCGAGGGGTATGGCTACACCTTC.

The chain combines TRBV10-3 with TRBJ2-1; 9 positions agree with TRBD2. J gave up 5 bases and V 8 bases, and 4 bases lay outside the gene matches. In germline, CDR1 is ENHRY, CDR2 SYGVKD. The CDR3 covers 13 residues. The CDR3 DNA reads as TGTGCCATCCTAGCGGGGTCAAACAATGAGCAGTTCTTC. Translation: CAILAGSNNEQFF.

The gene calls are TRBV6-5 and TRBJ2-7; perhaps TRBD2 as D (6 bases). Looked up from germline, CDR1 is MNHEY and CDR2 is SVGAGI. This CDR3 comprises 13 residues. V was cut by 8 bases and J by 2 bases, with 13 bases left in between. CDR3 bases: TGTGCCAGCCAGGAGGGGATGGCCTACGAGCAGTACTTC. Amino acids: CASQEGMAYEQYF.

Points on this clone: The identical CDR3 is also encoded by other nucleotide sequences in the sample. This chain connects TRBV10-1 to TRBJ2-2; no reliable D call. The V end lost 3 bases, the J end lost 6 bases, and 5 bases lay between the germline ends. The CDR3 is 12 residues long. The germline gives CDR1 WNHNN, CDR2 SYGVQD (reference sequence). CDR3 residues: CASSEGSGELFF. In DNA, the CDR3 is TGCGCCAGCAGTGAAGGTTCCGGGGAGCTGTTTTTT.

CDR3 nucleotides: TGTGCCAGCAGTTTATCGATCCCCCGGACAGGGGGCACCGGGGAGCTGTTTTTT. Translating gives CASSLSIPRTGGTGELFF. The chain joins TRBV27 to TRBJ2-2, with 10 bases lining up with TRBD1. The CDR3 runs to 18 residues. Germline V CDR1 and CDR2: MNHEY, SMNVEV (reference sequence). The junction had 8 bases not matched to a gene; V was cut back by 0 bases and J by 4 bases.

The chain couples TRBV5-4 to TRBJ2-1, with 7 bases aligning to TRBD2. V lost 4 bases, J lost 3 bases, and 7 bases stayed unmatched. There are 15 residues in the CDR3. Germline-derived CDR1 and CDR2 are SGHNT and YYREEE (reference sequence). The CDR3 loop reads CASSPRLADYNEQFF. CDR3 nucleotides: TGTGCCAGCAGCCCCCGGCTAGCGGACTACAATGAGCAGTTCTTC.